This TCR beta chain was recorded in a study of blood T cell repertoires in COVID-19. The protocol was immunoSEQ multiplex PCR, while the TCRdb copy is restricted to in-frame clones and leaves out a portion. The repertoire holds about 200,000 clones, with about four fifths as singletons. This CDR3 region has 16 residues. Trimming cost V 2 bases and J 4 bases; bases outside gene matches: 6. Germline-derived CDR1 and CDR2 are MNHEY and SMNVEV (reference sequence). V gene TRBV27 combines with J gene TRBJ2-1; 9 bases match TRBD2. Specimen: peripheral blood. This clonotype was obtained from a man aged 55-75 years with acute or convalescent COVID-19. The CDR3 region has the DNA TGTGCCAGCAGTTTAACTGAGAGCGGGGGGTACAATGAGCAGTTCTTC. Translating it yields CASSLTESGGYNEQFF.